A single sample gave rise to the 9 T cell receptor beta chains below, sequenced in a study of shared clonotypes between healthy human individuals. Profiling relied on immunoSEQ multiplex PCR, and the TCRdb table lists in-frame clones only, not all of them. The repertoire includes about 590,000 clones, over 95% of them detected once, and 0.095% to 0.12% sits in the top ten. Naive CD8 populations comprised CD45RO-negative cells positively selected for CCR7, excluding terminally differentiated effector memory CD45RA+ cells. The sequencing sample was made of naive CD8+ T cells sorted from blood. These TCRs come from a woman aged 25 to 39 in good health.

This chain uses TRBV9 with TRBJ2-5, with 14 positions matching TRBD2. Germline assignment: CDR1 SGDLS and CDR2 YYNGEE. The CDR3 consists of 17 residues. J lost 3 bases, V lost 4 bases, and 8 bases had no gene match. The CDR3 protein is CASSLEGLAGEEETQYF. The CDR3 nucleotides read TGTGCCAGCAGCCTAGAGGGACTAGCGGGAGAGGAAGAGACCCAGTACTTC.

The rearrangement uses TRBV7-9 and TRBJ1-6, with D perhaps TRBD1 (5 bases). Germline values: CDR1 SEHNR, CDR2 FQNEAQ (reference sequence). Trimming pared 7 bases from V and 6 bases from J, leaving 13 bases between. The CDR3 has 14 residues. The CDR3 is CASNQPGGNSPLHF. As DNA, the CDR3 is TGTGCCAGCAACCAACCCGGGGGTAATTCACCCCTCCACTTT. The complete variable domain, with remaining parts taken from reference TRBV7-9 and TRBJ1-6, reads DTGVSQNPRHKITKRGQNVTFRCDPISEHNRLYWYRQTLGQGPEFLTYFQNEAQLEKSRLLSDRFSAERPKGSFSTLEIQRTEQGDSAMYLCASNQPGGNSPLHFGNGTRLTVT.

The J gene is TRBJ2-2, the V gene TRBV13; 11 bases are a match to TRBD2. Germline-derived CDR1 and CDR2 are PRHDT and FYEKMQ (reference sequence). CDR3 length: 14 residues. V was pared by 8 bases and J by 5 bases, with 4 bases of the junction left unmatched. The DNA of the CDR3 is TGTGCCAGCCTAGCGGGAGGTAGTACCGGGGAGCTGTTTTTT. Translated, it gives CASLAGGSTGELFF.

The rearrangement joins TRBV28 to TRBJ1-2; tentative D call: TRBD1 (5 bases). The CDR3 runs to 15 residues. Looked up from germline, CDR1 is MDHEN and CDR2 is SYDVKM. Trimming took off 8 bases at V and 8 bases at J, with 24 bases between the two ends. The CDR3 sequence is CASLGDGPTMWGYTF. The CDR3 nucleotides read TGTGCCAGCCTAGGGGACGGGCCAACAATGTGGGGCTACACCTTC.

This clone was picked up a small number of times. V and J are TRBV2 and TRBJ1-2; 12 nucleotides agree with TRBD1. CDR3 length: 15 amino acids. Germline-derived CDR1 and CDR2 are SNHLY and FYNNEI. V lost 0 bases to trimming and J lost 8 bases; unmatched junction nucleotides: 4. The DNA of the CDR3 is TGTGCCAGCAGTGAAGCGGGACAGGGGGCTGTGGGCTACACCTTC. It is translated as CASSEAGQGAVGYTF.

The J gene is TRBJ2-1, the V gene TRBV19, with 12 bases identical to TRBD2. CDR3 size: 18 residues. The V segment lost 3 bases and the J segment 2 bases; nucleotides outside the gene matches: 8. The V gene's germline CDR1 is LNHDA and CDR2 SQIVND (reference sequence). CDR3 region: CASSIRLAGEGTYNEQFF. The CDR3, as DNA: TGTGCCAGTAGTATTAGACTAGCGGGAGAAGGCACCTACAATGAGCAGTTCTTC.

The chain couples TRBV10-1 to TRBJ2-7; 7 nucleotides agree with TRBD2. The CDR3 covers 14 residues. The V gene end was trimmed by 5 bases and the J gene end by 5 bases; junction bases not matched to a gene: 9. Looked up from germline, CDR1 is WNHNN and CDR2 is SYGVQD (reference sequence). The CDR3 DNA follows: TGCGCCAGCAGTTCCGCGGGGGATCTGGACGAGCAGTACTTC. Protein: CASSSAGDLDEQYF.

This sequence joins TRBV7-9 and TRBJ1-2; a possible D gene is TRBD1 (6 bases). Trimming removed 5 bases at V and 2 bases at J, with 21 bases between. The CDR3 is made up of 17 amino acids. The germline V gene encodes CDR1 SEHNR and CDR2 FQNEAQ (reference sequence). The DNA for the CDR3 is TGTGCCAGCAGCCCTCCGGGGGGCAGGGGAGCGAACTATGGCTACACCTTC. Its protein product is CASSPPGGRGANYGYTF.

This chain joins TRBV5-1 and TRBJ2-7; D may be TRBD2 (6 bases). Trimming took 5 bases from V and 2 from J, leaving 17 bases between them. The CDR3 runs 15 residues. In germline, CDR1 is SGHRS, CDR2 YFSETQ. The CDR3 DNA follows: TGCGCCAGCAGTCAAGGACTAACCAAACCCTACGAGCAGTACTTC. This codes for CASSQGLTKPYEQYF. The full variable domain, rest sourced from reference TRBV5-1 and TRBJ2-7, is KAGVTQTPRYLIKTRGQQVTLSCSPISGHRSVSWYQQTPGQGLQFLFEYFSETQRNKGNFPGRFSGRQFSNSRSEMNVSTLELGDSALYLCASSQGLTKPYEQYFGPGTRLTVT.